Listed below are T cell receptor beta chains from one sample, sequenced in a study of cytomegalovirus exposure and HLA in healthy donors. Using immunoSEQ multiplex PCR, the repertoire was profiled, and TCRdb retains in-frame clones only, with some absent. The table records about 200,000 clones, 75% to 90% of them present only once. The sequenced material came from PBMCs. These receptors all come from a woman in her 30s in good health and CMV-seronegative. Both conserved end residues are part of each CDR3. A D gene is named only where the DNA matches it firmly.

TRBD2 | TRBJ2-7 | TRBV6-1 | CASSEAEAGFYEQYF
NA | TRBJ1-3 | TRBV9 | CASSVTAGNTIYF
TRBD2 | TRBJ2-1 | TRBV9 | CASSPVAGGISYNEQFF
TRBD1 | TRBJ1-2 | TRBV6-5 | CASSYTGGSYGYTF
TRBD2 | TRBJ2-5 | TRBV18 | CASSPKGLAGGQETQYF
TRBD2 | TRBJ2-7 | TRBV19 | CASSIGAGGPYEQYF
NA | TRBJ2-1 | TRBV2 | CASTMERNNEQFF
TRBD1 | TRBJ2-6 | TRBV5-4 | CASSLPGQGAGANVLTF
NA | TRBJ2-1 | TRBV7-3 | CASSLIGQGGNEQFF
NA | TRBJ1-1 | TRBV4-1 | CASSHPGGVLTTEAFF
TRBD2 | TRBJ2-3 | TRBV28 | CATRRREISDTQYF
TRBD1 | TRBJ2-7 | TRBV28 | CASRRQGYEQYF
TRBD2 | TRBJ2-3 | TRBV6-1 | CASTVRGSTDTQYF
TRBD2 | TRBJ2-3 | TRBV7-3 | CASSSSGGLTDTQYF
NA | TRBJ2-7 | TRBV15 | CATSRDSDIPYEQYF
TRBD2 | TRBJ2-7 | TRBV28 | CASRPSRGSYEQYF
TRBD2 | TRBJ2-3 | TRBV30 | CACERGGDTQYF
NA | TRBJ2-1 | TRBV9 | CASSVDQGAVEQFF
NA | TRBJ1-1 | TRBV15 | CATSRTRNTEAFF
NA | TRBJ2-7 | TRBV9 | CASSVGDLFYEQYF
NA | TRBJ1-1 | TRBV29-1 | CSVDSEAFF
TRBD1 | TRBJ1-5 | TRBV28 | CASLQGAHQPQHF
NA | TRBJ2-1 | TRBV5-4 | CASSLEWSRNNEQFF
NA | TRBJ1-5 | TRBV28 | CASSLNRGQPQHF
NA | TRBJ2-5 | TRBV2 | CASSFTGIARETQYF
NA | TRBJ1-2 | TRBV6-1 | CASLRGGTANYGYTF
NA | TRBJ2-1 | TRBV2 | CASSEGRTYNEQFF
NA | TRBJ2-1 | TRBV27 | CAARPGIRSNNEQFF